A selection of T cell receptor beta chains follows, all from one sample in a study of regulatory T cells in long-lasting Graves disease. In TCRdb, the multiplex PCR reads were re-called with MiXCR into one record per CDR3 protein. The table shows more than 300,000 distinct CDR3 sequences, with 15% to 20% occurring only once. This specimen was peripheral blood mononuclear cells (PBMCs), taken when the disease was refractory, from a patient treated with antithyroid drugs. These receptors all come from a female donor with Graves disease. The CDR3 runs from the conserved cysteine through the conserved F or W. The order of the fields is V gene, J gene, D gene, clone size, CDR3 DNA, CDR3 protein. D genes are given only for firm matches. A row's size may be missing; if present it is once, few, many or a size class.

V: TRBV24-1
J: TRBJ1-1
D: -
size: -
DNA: TGTGCCACCAGCACAGGGAACACTGAAGCTTTCTTT
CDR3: CATSTGNTEAFF

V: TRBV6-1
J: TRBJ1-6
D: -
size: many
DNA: TGTGCCAGCAGGGTCAGTCATGATTCACCCCTCCACTTT
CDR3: CASRVSHDSPLHF

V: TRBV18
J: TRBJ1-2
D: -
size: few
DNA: TGTGCCAGCTCACCAACGCAACAGGGTTGGTATGGCTACACCTTC
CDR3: CASSPTQQGWYGYTF

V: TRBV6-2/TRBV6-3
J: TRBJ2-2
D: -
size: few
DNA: TGTGCCAGCAGTTATGCGGGCACCGGGGAGCTGTTTTTT
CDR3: CASSYAGTGELFF

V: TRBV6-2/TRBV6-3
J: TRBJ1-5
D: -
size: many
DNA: TGTGCCAGCAGTTACTCGGAGGGAAATCAGCCCCAGCATTTT
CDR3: CASSYSEGNQPQHF

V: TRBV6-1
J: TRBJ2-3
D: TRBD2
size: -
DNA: TGTGCCAGCACTGTGACTAGCGGGAGCTTTGTGAGCACAGATACGCAGTATTTT
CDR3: CASTVTSGSFVSTDTQYF

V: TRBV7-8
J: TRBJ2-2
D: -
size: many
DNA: TGTGCCAGCAGCTTAGCGTATCCCAGTGGGGAGCTGTTTTTT
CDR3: CASSLAYPSGELFF

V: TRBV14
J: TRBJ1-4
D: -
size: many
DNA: TGTGCCAGCAGCCTCTACTCCACCAGAGTGGAAAAACTGTTTTTT
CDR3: CASSLYSTRVEKLFF

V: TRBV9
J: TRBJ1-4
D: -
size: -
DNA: TGTGCCAGCAGTTCCGGGGGGGGGAATGAAAAACTGTTTTTT
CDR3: CASSSGGGNEKLFF

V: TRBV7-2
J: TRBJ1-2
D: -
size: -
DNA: TGTGCCAGCAGCTTAGCCCTCGCCGGGGGCGGTGGCTACACCTTC
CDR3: CASSLALAGGGGYTF

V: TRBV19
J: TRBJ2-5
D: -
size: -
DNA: TGTGCCAGTAGTATCGGCCCGGGCGCCGAGACCCAGTACTTC
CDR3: CASSIGPGAETQYF

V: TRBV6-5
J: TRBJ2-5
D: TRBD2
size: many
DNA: TGTGCCAGCAGTTACTTAAGAGGCCGAGCGGGGAAAGAGACCCAGTACTTC
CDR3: CASSYLRGRAGKETQYF

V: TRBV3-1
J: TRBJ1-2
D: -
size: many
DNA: TGTGCCAGCAGCCTCCGACAGGCGGACCGCTACACCTTC
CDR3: CASSLRQADRYTF

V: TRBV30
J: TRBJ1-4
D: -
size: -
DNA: TGTGCCCTAGCGTCCAACCCCGCAGAAAAACTGTTTTTT
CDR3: CALASNPAEKLFF

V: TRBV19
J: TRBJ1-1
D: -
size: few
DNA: TGTGCCAGTACCCAACACCAATCGAACACTGAAGCTTTCTTT
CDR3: CASTQHQSNTEAFF

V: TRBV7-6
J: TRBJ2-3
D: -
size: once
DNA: TGTGCCAGCAGCTTAAGTCAGGTGGATACGCAGTATTTT
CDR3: CASSLSQVDTQYF

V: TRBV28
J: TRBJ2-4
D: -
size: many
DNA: TGTGCCAGCAGCCGCAGCAGGGCCACGGTCAAAAACATTCAGTACTTC
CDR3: CASSRSRATVKNIQYF

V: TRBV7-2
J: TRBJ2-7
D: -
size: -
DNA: TGTGCCAGCAGCGCGAGACGGGACCTACCTTCCTACGAGCAGTACTTC
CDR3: CASSARRDLPSYEQYF

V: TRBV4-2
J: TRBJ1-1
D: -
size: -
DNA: TGTGCCAGCAGCCAAGGGTACGGGCTAGGTGAAGCTTTCTTT
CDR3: CASSQGYGLGEAFF

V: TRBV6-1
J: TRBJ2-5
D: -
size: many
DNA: TGTGCCAGCAGAACCACAGGGAGAGAGACCCAGTACTTC
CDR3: CASRTTGRETQYF

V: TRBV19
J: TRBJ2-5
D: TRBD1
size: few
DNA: TGTGCCAGTAGCCAGGGACAGGGTCCCCAAGAGACCCAGTACTTC
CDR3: CASSQGQGPQETQYF

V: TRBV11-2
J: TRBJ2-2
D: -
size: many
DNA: TGTGCCAGCAGCCAGGCGGTAGCGTCGACCGGGGAGCTGTTTTTT
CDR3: CASSQAVASTGELFF

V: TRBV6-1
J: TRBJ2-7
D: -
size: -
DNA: TGTGCCAGCAGTGATCCCTTTGGGGCCTACGAGCAGTACTTC
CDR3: CASSDPFGAYEQYF

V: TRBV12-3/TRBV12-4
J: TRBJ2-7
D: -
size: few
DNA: TGTGCCAGCAGTTATAACACCTACGAGCAGTACTTC
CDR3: CASSYNTYEQYF

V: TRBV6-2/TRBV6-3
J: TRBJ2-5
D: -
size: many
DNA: TGTGCCAGCAGTGAGTCCTATGCGGAGACCCAGTACTTC
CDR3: CASSESYAETQYF

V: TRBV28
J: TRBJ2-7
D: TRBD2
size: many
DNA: TGTGCCAGCAGCTGGACTAGCGGGAGTGGTGAGCAGTACTTC
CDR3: CASSWTSGSGEQYF

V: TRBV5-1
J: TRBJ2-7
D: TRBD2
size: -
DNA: TGCGCCAGCAGCCCCGGGAGGGCGGGAGGCGAGCAGTACTTC
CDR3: CASSPGRAGGEQYF

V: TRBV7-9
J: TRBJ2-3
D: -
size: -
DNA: TGTGCCAGCAGCTTACCGGCTCATGGGCAGTATTTT
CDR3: CASSLPAHGQYF

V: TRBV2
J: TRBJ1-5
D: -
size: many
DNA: TGTGCCAGCATGGTTGAGTCGAATAGCAATCAGCCCCAGCATTTT
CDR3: CASMVESNSNQPQHF

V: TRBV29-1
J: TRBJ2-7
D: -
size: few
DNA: TGCAGCGTTGAAGTCACCTACGAGCAGTACTTC
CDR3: CSVEVTYEQYF

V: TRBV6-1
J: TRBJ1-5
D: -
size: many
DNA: TGTGCCAGCAGATTGGCTGTCAGGGGCAATCAGCCCCAGCATTTT
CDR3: CASRLAVRGNQPQHF

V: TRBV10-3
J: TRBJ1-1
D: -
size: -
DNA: TGTGCCAACAGCCCACCGGTGGACACTGAAGCTTTCTTT
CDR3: CANSPPVDTEAFF

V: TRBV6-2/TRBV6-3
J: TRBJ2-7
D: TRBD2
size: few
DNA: TGTGCCAGCAGTCAAATTGGGACTAGCGGGATCTACGAGCAGTACTTC
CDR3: CASSQIGTSGIYEQYF

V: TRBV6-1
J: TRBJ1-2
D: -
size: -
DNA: TGTGCCAGCGGACGAGATTATGGCTACACCTTC
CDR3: CASGRDYGYTF

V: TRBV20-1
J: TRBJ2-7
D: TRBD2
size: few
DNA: TGCAGTGCTAGAGTGATGCTAGCGGGGATATCCTACGAGCAGTACTTC
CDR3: CSARVMLAGISYEQYF

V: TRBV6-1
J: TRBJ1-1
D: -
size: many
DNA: TGTGCCAGCAGTCGTCAGACGGGTAACACTGAAGCTTTCTTT
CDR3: CASSRQTGNTEAFF

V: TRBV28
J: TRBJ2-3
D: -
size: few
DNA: TGTGCCAGCAGTTTTTGGGGGAGGATTAGCACAGATACGCAGTATTTT
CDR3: CASSFWGRISTDTQYF

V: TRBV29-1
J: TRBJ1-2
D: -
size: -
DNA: TGCAGCGCCGAGAGTGTGTTAGGGAACTATGGCTACACCTTC
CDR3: CSAESVLGNYGYTF

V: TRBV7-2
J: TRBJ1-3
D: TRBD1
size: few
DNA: TGTGCCAGCAGCCCCGACAGGGTCTCTGGAAACACCATATATTTT
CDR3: CASSPDRVSGNTIYF

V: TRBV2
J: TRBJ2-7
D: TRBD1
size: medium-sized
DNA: TGTGCCAGCAGTTCCAGACAGGGGGTTTCCTACGAGCAGTACTTC
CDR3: CASSSRQGVSYEQYF

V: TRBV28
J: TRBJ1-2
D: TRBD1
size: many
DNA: TGTGCCAGCAGCCGAGGACAGGGGCAATATGGCTACACCTTC
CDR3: CASSRGQGQYGYTF

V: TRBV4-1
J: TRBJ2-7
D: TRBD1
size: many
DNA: TGCGCCAGCAGCCACGGGACAGGGAAAACCTACGAGCAGTACTTC
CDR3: CASSHGTGKTYEQYF

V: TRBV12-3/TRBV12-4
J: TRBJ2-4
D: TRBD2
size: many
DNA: TGTGCCAGCACCATCGGGGGGGCCAGGGACATTCAGTACTTC
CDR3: CASTIGGARDIQYF

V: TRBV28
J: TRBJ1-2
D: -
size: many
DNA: TGTGCCAGCAGTTCATCCCCGGGGCGCAACTATGGCTACACCTTC
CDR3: CASSSSPGRNYGYTF

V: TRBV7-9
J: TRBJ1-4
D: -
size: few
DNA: TGTGCCAGCAGCTTACGTGGGGAGCACTTAAATGAAAAACTGTTTTTT
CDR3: CASSLRGEHLNEKLFF

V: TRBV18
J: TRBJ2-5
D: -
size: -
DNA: TGTGCCAGCTCACCATATCAGGGACGTCAGGGAGAGACCCAGTACTTC
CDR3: CASSPYQGRQGETQYF

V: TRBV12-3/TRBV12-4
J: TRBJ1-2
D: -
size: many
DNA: TGTGCCAGCAGTTTCGGGGGCGCGAACTATGGCTACACCTTC
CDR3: CASSFGGANYGYTF

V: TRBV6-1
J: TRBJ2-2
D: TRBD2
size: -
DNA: TGTGCCAGCAATAGACTAGCGGGAGTCACCGGGGAGCTGTTTTTT
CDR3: CASNRLAGVTGELFF